This TCR beta chain originates from a study of blood T cells in healthy people across ages. Findings and caveats of the study: Researchers judged that diversity estimates from one million T cells fell short of true values. Greater diversity and more naive CD4+ cells were seen in long-lived donors than in aged donors. Per-million-T-cell TCR beta diversity fell roughly linearly with age.

Points on this clonotype: The antigen is undetermined.

Then a second PCR, running roughly 7 to 11 cycles, was carried out with a sample-barcoded 5' primer and a J-beta primer mix. Every cDNA was tagged by a template-switch adaptor with 12 random nucleotides. From the 5' RACE reads, TCRdb called clonotypes with MiXCR, one entry per CDR3 protein. This table has about 1.5 million distinct CDR3 sequences, about 45% appearing once. Germline-derived CDR1 and CDR2 are DFQATT and SNEGSKA (reference sequence). The ends were cut back, 1 base at V and 4 bases at J, with 8 bases in the middle. The CDR3 spans 14 residues. Sequenced: blood. This chain links TRBV20-1 with TRBJ2-6; the D gene is possibly TRBD1 (5 bases). The receptor was isolated from a woman between 18 and 29 years old in good health. In nucleotides, the CDR3 is TGCAGTGCTAGAGTCAGGGTGGGGGCCAACGTCCTGACTTTC. Its protein is CSARVRVGANVLTF.